Presented here are 19 T cell receptor beta chains from one specimen sequenced in a study of HIV-infected children after antiretroviral therapy interruption. The TCR library was built from RNA with a 3' RACE protocol and unique molecular identifiers. TCRdb independently ran MiXCR on the 3' RACE reads; one entry per CDR3 protein. Of about 89,000 distinct CDR3 sequences in the sample, under 8% are singletons; the top ten hold around 1.1%. Noted treatment: PENTA 11 planned treatment interruption arm or continuous ART arm. Sequencing used CD45RA+ CD4+ T cells from PBMCs, pooled from several time points, obtained from a donor given antiretroviral therapy, either interrupted or continuous. Specified subset: naive CD4+ CD45RA+ CD45RO- T cells. Every receptor here comes from a pool of human donors with HIV.

This clonotype has a count of ten or more. The chain links TRBV19 to TRBJ1-6; D is possibly TRBD1 (6 bases). V gave up 2 bases and J gave up 6 bases, with 14 bases separating them. This CDR3 spans 16 amino acids. Germline V CDR1 and CDR2: LNHDA, SQIVND (reference sequence). The CDR3 DNA is TGTGCCAGTAGTATAAGGGGCCAGGGGTTTAATTCACCCCTCCACTTT. The encoded protein is CASSIRGQGFNSPLHF.

The sample holds many counts of this clonotype. CDR3 nucleotide sequence: TGTGCCAGCAGTTTATACTCAGCCGGATTCACTGAAGCTTTCTTT. The encoded protein is CASSLYSAGFTEAFF. The chain joins TRBV27 to TRBJ1-1; D not resolved. The CDR3 loop spans 15 amino acids. Germline CDR1 and CDR2: MNHEY and SMNVEV (reference sequence). Trimming shortened V by 1 base and J by 4 bases, and 13 bases separated the two germline ends.

There are a few counts of this clonotype. The chain links TRBV6-2 or TRBV6-3 to TRBJ2-7; tentatively, D is TRBD1 (5 bases). Deletions cut 2 bases from V and 2 bases from J, with 7 bases between. The CDR3 has 13 residues. CDR1 and CDR2 from the germline V gene are MNHEY and SVGEGT. CDR3 in amino acids: CASSYPGTYEQYF. Written as DNA, the CDR3 is TGTGCCAGCAGTTACCCAGGGACCTACGAGCAGTACTTC.

This clonotype occurred many times. For the CDR3, the DNA is TGTGCCAGCGGTCAGGGACAGGATTATGAACAGTACTTC. Translating gives CASGQGQDYEQYF. This rearrangement joins TRBV6-6 to TRBJ2-7, with 8 bases identical to TRBD1. Germline assignment: CDR1 MNHNY and CDR2 SVGAGI (reference sequence). V lost 8 bases, J lost 10 bases, and 13 bases stayed unmatched. The CDR3 contains 13 residues.

This clonotype was seen only a few times. The V call is TRBV12-3 or TRBV12-4, the J call TRBJ1-2; D is undetermined. This CDR3 is 13 amino acids long. Trimming pared 8 bases from V and 2 bases from J, leaving 12 bases between. CDR3 protein: CASAAELNYGYTF. The CDR3 nucleotides read TGTGCCAGCGCTGCGGAATTAAACTATGGCTACACCTTC.

The chain couples TRBV4-1 to TRBJ2-3; weak D call: TRBD1 (5 bases). V gave up 2 bases and J gave up 11 bases, with 14 bases separating them. CDR1 MGHRA and CDR2 YSYEKL come from the germline V gene. The CDR3 is made up of 13 amino acids. The CDR3 nucleotides read TGCGCCAGCAGCCAACCGGACACCCCTAAGCAGTATTTT. Amino acids: CASSQPDTPKQYF.

This clonotype was observed at least ten times. The chain is built from TRBV20-1 and TRBJ2-2, with D uncertain. The germline CDR1 and CDR2 sequences are DFQATT and SNEGSKA (reference sequence). CDR3 size: 15 residues. Between the trimmed V and J ends, which lost 0 bases and 1 base, there was a span of 9 bases. DNA of the CDR3: TGCAGTGCTAGAGACCGGAGACAGAACACCGGGGAGCTGTTTTTT. Protein product: CSARDRRQNTGELFF.

The table lists this clonotype with many counts. The chain employs TRBV9 and TRBJ1-2; TRBD1 aligns across 8 bases. Germline assignment: CDR1 SGDLS and CDR2 YYNGEE. The V segment lost 4 bases and the J segment 2 bases; nucleotides outside the gene matches: 7. This CDR3 has 15 amino acids. The CDR3 DNA follows: TGTGCCAGCAGCTCCAGGGGGCCGGGGAACTATGGCTACACCTTC. Its protein product is CASSSRGPGNYGYTF.

This clonotype was detected many times. The chain links TRBV7-2 to TRBJ1-2; maybe TRBD1 (5 bases). Germline CDR1 reads SGHTA; CDR2 reads FQGNSA. Trimming took off 2 bases at V and 7 bases at J, with 14 bases between the two ends. This CDR3 region has 14 residues. Here the CDR3 reads CASSLPGRGAGYTF. CDR3 DNA sequence: TGTGCCAGCAGCTTACCAGGGCGAGGGGCTGGCTACACCTTC.

This clonotype was counted ten times or more. The V gene is TRBV19, the J gene TRBJ2-7, with TRBD2 identical over 8 bases. The CDR3 length is 15 residues. V lost 3 bases to trimming and J lost 3 bases; unmatched junction nucleotides: 7. The V gene's germline CDR1 is LNHDA and CDR2 SQIVND (reference sequence). CDR3 DNA sequence: TGTGCCAGTAGTATGCGAGCGGGGGCCAACTACGAGCAGTACTTC. Translation gives CASSMRAGANYEQYF. The variable domain in full, with the rest retrieved from reference TRBV19 and TRBJ2-7, is DGGITQSPKYLFRKEGQNVTLSCEQNLNHDAMYWYRQDPGQGLRLIYYSQIVNDFQKGDIAEGYSVSREKKESFPLTVTSAQKNPTAFYLCASSMRAGANYEQYFGPGTRLTVT.

Comments on this clonotype: At one boundary the junction diverges from the germline segment, which might be a read error. This chain connects TRBV15 to TRBJ1-1; the match to TRBD1 covers 8 bases. The CDR3 spans 13 residues. From germline, CDR1 is LNHNV and CDR2 YYDKDF (reference sequence). This chain's CDR3 is CATGRGPNTEAFF. The CDR3 nucleotides read TGTGCCACCGGCAGGGGGCCGAACACTGAAGCTTTCTTT.

This clonotype was seen a handful of times. The genes are TRBV7-9 and TRBJ2-7; 11 nucleotides line up with TRBD1. J was trimmed by 2 bases and V by 3 bases; bases with no gene match: 3. CDR3 size: 15 residues. In germline, CDR1 is SEHNR, CDR2 FQNEAQ (reference sequence). DNA of the CDR3: TGTGCCAGCAGCTTCCCGGGACAGGGGGCCTACGAGCAGTACTTC. Its translation: CASSFPGQGAYEQYF.

CDR3 in amino acids: CASSEAWVLGSGVTEAFF. CDR3 sequence (DNA): TGTGCCAGCAGTGAAGCGTGGGTGTTAGGGTCTGGAGTCACTGAAGCTTTCTTT. The chain recombines TRBV6-1 with TRBJ1-1, with D unresolved. From germline, CDR1 is MNHNS and CDR2 SASEGT. Trimming stripped 0 bases from V and 4 bases from J, with 21 bases between. This CDR3 is 18 amino acids long.

This clonotype was detected many times. V and J are TRBV7-2 and TRBJ2-4; D not certain. The V gene's germline CDR1 is SGHTA and CDR2 FQGNSA. V was clipped by 5 bases and J by 0 bases, with 14 bases between them. The CDR3 length is 16 residues. The DNA for the CDR3 is TGTGCCAGCAGCCCGACCGCAGCCCTAGCCAAAAACATTCAGTACTTC. Its protein is CASSPTAALAKNIQYF. Combining the CDR3 with reference TRBV7-2 and TRBJ2-4 gives the whole variable domain GAGVSQSPSNKVTEKGKDVELRCDPISGHTALYWYRQSLGQGLEFLIYFQGNSAPDKSGLPSDRFSAERTGGSVSTLTIQRTQQEDSAVYLCASSPTAALAKNIQYFGAGTRLSVL.

This clonotype was seen repeatedly, ten times or more. The V and J genes are TRBV20-1 and TRBJ2-7, with 7 nucleotides matching TRBD1. The CDR3 runs 14 residues. Per germline, CDR1 DFQATT and CDR2 SNEGSKA (reference sequence). The trim removed 1 base at V and 1 base at J, leaving 4 bases unmatched. The CDR3 spells CSARGDRGSYEQYF. CDR3 nucleotide sequence: TGCAGTGCTAGAGGGGACAGAGGTTCCTACGAGCAGTACTTC.

This clonotype was detected ten times or more. The genes are TRBV18 and TRBJ2-1; no reliable D call. V was trimmed by 3 bases and J by 2 bases, leaving 5 bases between them. Germline loops: CDR1 KGHSH, CDR2 LQKENI. This CDR3 is 13 amino acids long. The DNA of the CDR3 is TGTGCCAGCTCACCCCAGACCTACAATGAGCAGTTCTTC. Residues: CASSPQTYNEQFF.

This clonotype has a count of ten or more. This chain joins TRBV5-6 and TRBJ2-1; 11 bases line up with TRBD2. Germline assignment: CDR1 SGHDT and CDR2 YYEEEE. The CDR3 consists of 19 residues. V lost 2 bases and J lost 3; bases outside the gene matches: 13. DNA for the CDR3: TGTGCCAGCAGCTTACCCGGGACTAGCGGACGGGGGGGCTACAATGAGCAGTTCTTC. Translating gives CASSLPGTSGRGGYNEQFF. The full variable domain, rest sourced from reference TRBV5-6 and TRBJ2-1, is DAGVTQSPTHLIKTRGQQVTLRCSPKSGHDTVSWYQQALGQGPQFIFQYYEEEERQRGNFPDRFSGHQFPNYSSELNVNALLLGDSALYLCASSLPGTSGRGGYNEQFFGPGTRLTVL.

This clonotype was observed a few times. A read error may produce the germline difference seen at one junction end. The chain couples TRBV19 to TRBJ1-1; 8 nucleotides align to TRBD1. Germline CDR1 LNHDA, CDR2 SQIVND (reference sequence). The CDR3 is 13 amino acids. CDR3 in amino acids: CASSIHRGAEVFF. In DNA form, the CDR3 reads TGTGCCAGCAGTATACACAGGGGGGCAGAAGTCTTCTTT.

The chain employs TRBV5-1 and TRBJ2-7; the D gene could be TRBD1 or TRBD2 (5 bases each). Trimming took 6 bases from V and 2 from J, leaving 12 bases between them. Per germline, CDR1 SGHRS and CDR2 YFSETQ. The CDR3 has 13 amino acids. This CDR3 reads CASKRDAAYEQYF. The CDR3 nucleotides read TGCGCCAGCAAACGGGACGCAGCCTACGAGCAGTACTTC.